These 26 T cell receptor beta chains were all obtained from the same sample, sequenced in a study of blood T cell repertoires in COVID-19. Data came from immunoSEQ multiplex PCR; TCRdb stores just in-frame clones and leaves some out. Among 310,000 or so clones listed, around 90% were seen once. Input material: PBMCs or T cells enriched from blood (not recorded which). These TCRs come from a young woman with acute COVID-19.

The J gene is TRBJ2-3, the V gene TRBV6-2 or TRBV6-3; TRBD2 aligns across 7 bases. The CDR3 sequence is 15 residues long. With V trimmed by 0 bases and J by 4 bases, 4 bases remained unmatched. Per germline, CDR1 MNHEY and CDR2 SVGEGT. CDR3 DNA: TGTGCCAGCAGTTACTCTGTGGGAGGGCCAGATACGCAGTATTTT. Translation: CASSYSVGGPDTQYF.

The chain combines TRBV6-5 with TRBJ1-1; D not certain. Trimming stripped 2 bases from V and 1 base from J, with 14 bases between. CDR3 length: 16 residues. Per the germline V gene, CDR1 is MNHEY and CDR2 is SVGAGI. The CDR3 DNA reads as TGTGCCAGCAGTTACGGTTCGGGGTTAGGGAACACTGAAGCTTTCTTT. Protein sequence: CASSYGSGLGNTEAFF.

The chain joins TRBV6-5 to TRBJ2-3; 10 nucleotides agree with TRBD2. Germline CDR1 and CDR2: MNHEY and SVGAGI. The V segment lost 6 bases and the J segment 2 bases; nucleotides outside the gene matches: 2. The CDR3 runs 14 residues. CDR3 sequence (DNA): TGTGCCAGCAGGCTAGCGGGAGCCACAGATACGCAGTATTTT. Translated: CASRLAGATDTQYF.

This clone was seen just once. The chain uses TRBV7-9 and TRBJ1-4; TRBD1 matches 7 bases. Germline CDR1 is SEHNR and CDR2 is FQNEAQ (reference sequence). The J segment lost 7 bases and the V segment lost 1 base, leaving 3 bases of the junction unmatched. This CDR3 comprises 14 residues. The CDR3 DNA is TGTGCCAGCAGCTTAGACTCAGGGGGTGAAAAACTGTTTTTT. Protein sequence: CASSLDSGGEKLFF.

The CDR3, as DNA: TGTGCCAGCAGCCAAGATCTGGCCAGCTCTGGAAACACCATATATTTT. Its translation is CASSQDLASSGNTIYF. The V call is TRBV4-2, the J call TRBJ1-3, with D unresolved. This CDR3 region has 16 residues. Germline V CDR1 and CDR2: LGHNA, YNFKEQ. Trimming cost V 0 bases and J 0 bases, with 9 bases left between them.

The chain carries TRBV6-1 and TRBJ1-6; D might be TRBD1 (5 bases). Between the trimmed V and J ends, which lost 2 bases and 7 bases, there was a span of 12 bases. Germline CDR1 is MNHNS and CDR2 is SASEGT. This CDR3 contains 15 residues. CDR3 nucleotides: TGTGCCAGCAGTGAAAGTGCAAACAGGAATTCACCCCTCCACTTT. Amino acids: CASSESANRNSPLHF.

The sample holds one count of this clone. This chain uses TRBV19 with TRBJ1-4; D gene uncertain. V was cut by 3 bases and J by 0 bases, with 8 bases left in between. The CDR3 spans 15 residues. The germline V gene encodes CDR1 LNHDA and CDR2 SQIVND (reference sequence). In nucleotides, the CDR3 is TGTGCCAGTAGTATCAGTAGCGCAACTAATGAAAAACTGTTTTTT. It is translated as CASSISSATNEKLFF. Complete variable domain (other parts from reference TRBV19 and TRBJ1-4): DGGITQSPKYLFRKEGQNVTLSCEQNLNHDAMYWYRQDPGQGLRLIYYSQIVNDFQKGDIAEGYSVSREKKESFPLTVTSAQKNPTAFYLCASSISSATNEKLFFGSGTQLSVL.

The chain is built from TRBV6-5 and TRBJ1-5, with TRBD1 matching over 7 bases. This CDR3 region has 13 residues. Germline assignment: CDR1 MNHEY and CDR2 SVGAGI. V lost 10 bases and J lost 3; bases outside the gene matches: 6. The CDR3 spells CATKGTVNQPQHF. The CDR3 DNA reads TGTGCCACCAAGGGGACAGTCAATCAGCCCCAGCATTTT.

This clone was counted a single time. This sequence joins TRBV7-9 and TRBJ1-2, with TRBD1 identical over 8 bases. The CDR3 runs to 15 residues. Looked up from germline, CDR1 is SEHNR and CDR2 is FQNEAQ (reference sequence). J gave up 7 bases and V 2 bases, and 9 bases lay outside the gene matches. In DNA, the CDR3 is TGTGCCAGCAGCTTAAGGGCCCAGGGGGCAGTTGGCTACACCTTC. Translating gives CASSLRAQGAVGYTF.

The genes are TRBV6-1 and TRBJ1-3; D is undetermined. Germline V gives CDR1 MNHNS, CDR2 SASEGT. This CDR3 region has 14 residues. The V gene lost 2 bases and the J gene lost 4 bases, with 9 bases spanning the gap. The CDR3 sequence is CASSEKPPGNTIYF. CDR3 bases: TGTGCCAGCAGTGAAAAGCCGCCGGGAAACACCATATATTTT.

The chain links TRBV19 to TRBJ2-7; D remains ambiguous. Trimming removed 0 bases from V and 0 bases from J, with 6 bases in between. The CDR3 is made up of 14 amino acids. Looked up from germline, CDR1 is LNHDA and CDR2 is SQIVND (reference sequence). The CDR3 nucleotides read TGTGCCAGTAGTATAGAACACAGCTCCTACGAGCAGTACTTC. Residues: CASSIEHSSYEQYF.

This clone was observed a few times. The chain is built from TRBV15 and TRBJ2-2, with TRBD2 as a possible D gene (5 bases). Germline lookup yields CDR1 LNHNV and CDR2 YYDKDF (reference sequence). V was cut by 0 bases and J by 5 bases, with 13 bases left in between. This CDR3 spans 16 amino acids. CDR3 sequence: CATSRDRGFETGELFF. For the CDR3, the DNA is TGTGCCACCAGCAGAGATCGAGGGTTTGAGACCGGGGAGCTGTTTTTT.

The genes are TRBV5-1 and TRBJ2-7, with TRBD1 identical over 7 bases. The CDR3 has 15 residues. Germline CDR1 is SGHRS and CDR2 is YFSETQ. Unmatched junction bases numbered 9, after V lost 4 bases and J lost 2 bases. The CDR3 DNA sequence: TGCGCCAGCAGCCGATGGACAGGAGCGACCTACGAGCAGTACTTC. Protein product: CASSRWTGATYEQYF.

The rearrangement joins TRBV3-1 (or the pseudogene TRBV3-2) to TRBJ1-1, with a possible D match to TRBD1 (5 bases). V lost 4 bases and J lost 1, with 10 bases in between. The CDR3 loop spans 14 amino acids. Germline CDR1 LGHDT, CDR2 YNNKEL (reference sequence). Written as DNA, the CDR3 is TGTGCCAGCAGCCTTGGACACACGAACACTGAAGCTTTCTTT. It translates to CASSLGHTNTEAFF.

The chain carries TRBV10-3 and TRBJ1-5; D not resolved. Trimming stripped 0 bases from V and 7 bases from J, with 10 bases between. The CDR3 runs 14 residues. The germline gives CDR1 ENHRY, CDR2 SYGVKD. The DNA for the CDR3 is TGTGCCATCAGTGAGTCGATGGGGAGGCAGCCCCAGCATTTT. Its translation: CAISESMGRQPQHF.

The V and J genes are TRBV5-4 and TRBJ2-7; the D gene is possibly TRBD1 (6 bases). Germline V gene sequence: CDR1 SGHNT, CDR2 YYREEE (reference sequence). The CDR3 spans 12 residues. With 3 bases removed from V and 3 bases from J, the gap between germline ends came to 7 bases. The DNA for the CDR3 is TGTGCCAGCAGCTGGGACAACTACGAGCAGTACTTC. Translating gives CASSWDNYEQYF.

This clone occurred a few times. The chain carries TRBV19 and TRBJ2-7, with a possible D match to TRBD1 (6 bases). The germline V and J ends were trimmed by 2 bases and 1 base, with 12 bases remaining between them. The germline V gene has CDR1 LNHDA and CDR2 SQIVND (reference sequence). The CDR3 extends over 15 amino acids. CDR3 coding DNA: TGTGCCAGTAGTATAAGCCAGGGGATGTCCTACGAGCAGTACTTC. Its translation is CASSISQGMSYEQYF.

Here the CDR3 DNA reads TGTGCCAGCAGCCGCCGGACTAGCGGGAATCAAGAGACCCAGTACTTC. It encodes CASSRRTSGNQETQYF. The chain is built from TRBV13 and TRBJ2-5, with 12 bases aligning to TRBD2. V lost 5 bases to trimming and J lost 2 bases; unmatched junction nucleotides: 6. CDR3 length: 16 amino acids. CDR1 and CDR2 from the germline V gene are PRHDT and FYEKMQ (reference sequence). The full variable domain, completed using reference TRBV13 and TRBJ2-5, is AAGVIQSPRHLIKEKRETATLKCYPIPRHDTVYWYQQGPGQDPQFLISFYEKMQSDKGSIPDRFSAQQFSDYHSELNMSSLELGDSALYFCASSRRTSGNQETQYFGPGTRLLVL.

The gene calls are TRBV7-9 and TRBJ1-1; D is possibly TRBD1 (6 bases). From germline, CDR1 is SEHNR and CDR2 FQNEAQ (reference sequence). Trimming removed 5 bases at V and 1 base at J, with 14 bases between. CDR3 length: 15 amino acids. CDR3 in amino acids: CASSTKGTPNTEAFF. The CDR3 DNA follows: TGTGCCAGCAGCACAAAAGGGACACCGAACACTGAAGCTTTCTTT.

The chain couples TRBV6-1 to TRBJ2-1; tentatively, D is TRBD2 (6 bases). V gave up 2 bases and J gave up 5 bases, with 22 bases separating them. The germline V gene encodes CDR1 MNHNS and CDR2 SASEGT. The CDR3 totals 18 residues. CDR3 sequence reads: CASSESPFWAGLDNEQFF. As DNA, the CDR3 is TGTGCCAGCAGTGAATCGCCCTTTTGGGCGGGACTTGACAATGAGCAGTTCTTC.

This chain connects TRBV6-5 to TRBJ1-1; the D gene is possibly TRBD1 (6 bases). Germline V gene data show CDR1 as MNHEY and CDR2 as SVGAGI. V dropped 6 bases and J dropped 5 bases, with 13 bases sitting between them. The CDR3 spans 13 residues. CDR3 in DNA: TGTGCCAGCAGCACAGGGAAATTGACTGAAGCTTTCTTT. Translating gives CASSTGKLTEAFF.

The chain links TRBV5-1 to TRBJ2-2, with D hard to call. The CDR3 is 11 amino acids. V lost 6 bases and J lost 6, with 6 bases in between. The V gene's germline CDR1 is SGHRS and CDR2 YFSETQ. CDR3 protein: CASTLSGELFF. In DNA, the CDR3 is TGCGCCAGCACCCTTTCCGGGGAGCTGTTTTTT.

J is TRBJ1-6 and V is TRBV10-3, with TRBD1 matching 9 bases. Per germline, CDR1 ENHRY and CDR2 SYGVKD. V lost 4 bases and J lost 9; bases outside the gene matches: 4. The CDR3 spans 14 residues. The CDR3 bases are TGTGCCATCAGTGGGACAGGGGTGGGTTCACCCCTCCACTTT. It yields the protein CAISGTGVGSPLHF.

The chain carries TRBV7-9 and TRBJ2-7; 8 bases map to TRBD1. The CDR3 sequence is 14 residues long. V dropped 5 bases and J dropped 5; count of bases not matched to a gene: 8. Germline CDR1 and CDR2: SEHNR and FQNEAQ (reference sequence). The CDR3 DNA reads as TGTGCCAGCAGCCCCCGGCAGGGGGCGAACGAGCAGTACTTC. Translation gives CASSPRQGANEQYF. The entire variable domain, with the rest obtained from reference TRBV7-9 and TRBJ2-7, is as follows: DTGVSQNPRHKITKRGQNVTFRCDPISEHNRLYWYRQTLGQGPEFLTYFQNEAQLEKSRLLSDRFSAERPKGSFSTLEIQRTEQGDSAMYLCASSPRQGANEQYFGPGTRLTVT.

The chain combines TRBV5-6 with TRBJ2-1, with 7 bases that match TRBD1. CDR1 is SGHDT, CDR2 YYEEEE, per germline. V shed 5 bases, J shed 3 bases, and the junction held 5 bases outside the gene matches. The CDR3 runs 14 residues. The DNA for the CDR3 is TGTGCCAGCAGGAGACAGGGTCGCTACAATGAGCAGTTCTTC. It encodes CASRRQGRYNEQFF.

This chain links TRBV29-1 with TRBJ2-1; TRBD2 matches 9 bases. CDR1 and CDR2 from the germline V gene are SQVTM and ANQGSEA. V gave up 3 bases and J gave up 1 base; unmatched junction bases: 1. This CDR3 comprises 14 residues. CDR3 nucleotide sequence: TGCAGCGTTGATAGCGGGAGTTCCTACAATGAGCAGTTCTTC. Amino acid sequence: CSVDSGSSYNEQFF.